Detailed here is one T cell receptor beta chain. This receptor's antigen is unknown. No per-base quality is available; no much larger clone lies one base away. Separate from the approximately 700-subject first cohort, the validation cohort of more than 90 subjects was the group to which the donors belonged. Libraries were constructed by the immunoSEQ multiplex PCR assay. As for the authors' bioinformatics: A statistical classification framework was built to diagnose cytomegalovirus status from the catalog of TCR beta chain sequences. TCRdb retrieved this table from immuneACCESS and kept in-frame rearrangements only. Not all clones are present; in checked studies, unresolved V genes account for under half, and no reason is known for the remainder. V and J calls and clone size are given by that table; D and trimming were obtained from the DNA. The sample profile shows about 120,000 clones; more than 75% of them were found once. The ten top clones hold 4% to 6% of the sample.

The entry originates in a study of cytomegalovirus exposure and HLA in healthy donors (dated by TCRdb to the late 2010s). Describing the broader study: According to a later analysis, the roughly 120 validation repertoires were produced on the same platform as the 700 or so repertoires of the first cohort. The study aimed to test whether signatures of past pathogen exposure could be identified by cataloging public T cell receptors. Besides the first cohort of under 700 subjects, a separate validation cohort made up of 120 different subjects was used. The study combined high-throughput TCR immunosequencing, statistical association of individual TCRs with disease status, and machine learning to predict cytomegalovirus infection status.

Paper-wide results and their limitations: Across donors, most TCR sequences were observed very rarely, whereas some public TCRs were present in many individuals. Of the cluster scores, about 94% were above 0 in a later analysis, which found that TCRs clustered in the first cohort also tended to co-occur in the 120 or so validation repertoires. A few of the identified cytomegalovirus-associated TCR beta chains were confirmed in vitro to be specific for cytomegalovirus antigens. All 120 or so repertoires were used to score co-occurrence in the validation cohort in a later analysis, because that analysis had no HLA typing for the cohort. The authors suggested that the approach could potentially be generalized to other disease states and immunological phenotypes. Cytomegalovirus status was reported to be diagnosed by the classifier with high specificity and sensitivity in both the original and validation cohorts. In the study, about 150 TCR beta chains were listed as associated with cytomegalovirus.

From the cysteine through the phenylalanine, the CDR3 covers 15 amino acids. Left in the record is the CDR3 DNA by itself, 45 bases read in frame from the first base. The germline V gene yields SGHNT for CDR1 and YENEEA for CDR2. The germline V and J ends show losses of 5 bases and 4 bases respectively, and no gene match explains 2 bases of the junction. The V and J segments used are TRBV11-3 and TRBJ2-3; 14 bases in the middle match TRBD2. The sequence came from a man aged 18 to 35 in good health and CMV-seronegative. The source material was PBMCs. The DNA sequence follows: TGTGCCAGCAGCCAGACTAGCGGGGGGGCAGATACGCAGTATTTT. This is translated as CASSQTSGGADTQYF.